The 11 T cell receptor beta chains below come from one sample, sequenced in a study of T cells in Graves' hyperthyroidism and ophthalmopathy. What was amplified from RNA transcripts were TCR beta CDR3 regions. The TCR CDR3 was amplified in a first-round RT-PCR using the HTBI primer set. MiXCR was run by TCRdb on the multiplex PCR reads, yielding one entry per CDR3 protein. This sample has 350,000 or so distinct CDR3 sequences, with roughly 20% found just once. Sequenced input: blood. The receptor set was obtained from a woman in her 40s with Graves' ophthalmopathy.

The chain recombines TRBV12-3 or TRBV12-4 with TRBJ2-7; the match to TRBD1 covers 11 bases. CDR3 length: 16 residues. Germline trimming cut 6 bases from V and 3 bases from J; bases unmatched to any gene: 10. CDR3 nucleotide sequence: TGTGCCAGCAGGAAAAGCGGGGGGACAGGGGGCTACGAGCAGTACTTC. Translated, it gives CASRKSGGTGGYEQYF.

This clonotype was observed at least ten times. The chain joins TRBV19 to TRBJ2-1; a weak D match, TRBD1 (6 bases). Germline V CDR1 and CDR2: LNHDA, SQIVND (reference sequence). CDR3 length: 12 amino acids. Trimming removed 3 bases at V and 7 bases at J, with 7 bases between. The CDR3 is CASSIQGNEQFF. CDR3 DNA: TGTGCCAGTAGTATCCAGGGGAATGAGCAGTTCTTC.

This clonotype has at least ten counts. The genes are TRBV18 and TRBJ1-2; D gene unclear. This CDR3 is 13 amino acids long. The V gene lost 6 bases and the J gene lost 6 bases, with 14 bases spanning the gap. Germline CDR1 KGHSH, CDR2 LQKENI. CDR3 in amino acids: CASSGPGTNGYTF. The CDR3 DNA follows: TGTGCCAGCTCGGGCCCGGGAACGAATGGCTACACCTTC.

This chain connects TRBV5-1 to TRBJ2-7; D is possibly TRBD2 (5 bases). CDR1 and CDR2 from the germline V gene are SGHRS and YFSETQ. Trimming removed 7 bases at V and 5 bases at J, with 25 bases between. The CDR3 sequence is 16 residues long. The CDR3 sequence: CASQSVGSIPGDEQYF. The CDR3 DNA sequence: TGCGCCAGCCAAAGCGTGGGGAGTATTCCCGGGGACGAGCAGTACTTC.

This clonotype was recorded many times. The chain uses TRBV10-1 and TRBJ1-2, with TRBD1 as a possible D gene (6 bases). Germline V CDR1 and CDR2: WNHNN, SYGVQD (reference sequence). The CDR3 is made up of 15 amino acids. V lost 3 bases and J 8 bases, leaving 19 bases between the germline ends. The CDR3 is CASSDSTPGTRGYTF. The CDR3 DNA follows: TGCGCCAGCAGTGATTCTACTCCCGGGACACGAGGCTACACCTTC.

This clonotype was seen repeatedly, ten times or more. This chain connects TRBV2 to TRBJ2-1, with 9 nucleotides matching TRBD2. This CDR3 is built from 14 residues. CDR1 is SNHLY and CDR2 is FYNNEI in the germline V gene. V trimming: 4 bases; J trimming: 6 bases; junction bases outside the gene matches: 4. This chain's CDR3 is CASSVQREVNEQFF. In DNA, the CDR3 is TGTGCCAGCAGTGTTCAGCGGGAGGTCAATGAGCAGTTCTTC.

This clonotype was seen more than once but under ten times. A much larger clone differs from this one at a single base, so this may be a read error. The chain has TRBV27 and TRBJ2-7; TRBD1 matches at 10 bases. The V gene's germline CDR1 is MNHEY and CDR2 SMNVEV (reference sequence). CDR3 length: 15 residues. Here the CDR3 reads CTSSLSGQGGEEQYF. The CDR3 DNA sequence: TGTACCAGCAGTTTATCCGGACAGGGGGGAGAGGAGCAGTACTTC.

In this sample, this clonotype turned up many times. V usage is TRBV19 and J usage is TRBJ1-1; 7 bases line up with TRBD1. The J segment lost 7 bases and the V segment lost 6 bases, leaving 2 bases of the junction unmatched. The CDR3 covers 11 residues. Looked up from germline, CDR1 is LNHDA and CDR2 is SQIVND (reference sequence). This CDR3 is CASRTGNEAFF. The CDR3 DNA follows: TGTGCCAGTAGGACAGGGAATGAAGCTTTCTTT.

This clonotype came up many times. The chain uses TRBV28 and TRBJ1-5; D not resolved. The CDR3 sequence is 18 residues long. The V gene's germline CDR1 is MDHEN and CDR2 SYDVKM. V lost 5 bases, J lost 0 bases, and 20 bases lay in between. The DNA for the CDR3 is TGTGCCAGCAGTCCACCCACGGTTTTGCCGTATAGCAATCAGCCCCAGCATTTT. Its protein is CASSPPTVLPYSNQPQHF.

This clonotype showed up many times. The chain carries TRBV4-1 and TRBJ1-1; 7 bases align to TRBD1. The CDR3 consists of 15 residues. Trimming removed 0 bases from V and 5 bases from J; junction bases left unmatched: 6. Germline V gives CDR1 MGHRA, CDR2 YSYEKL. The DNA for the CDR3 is TGCGCCAGCAGCCAAGATGCGACAGGGAGGACTGAAGCTTTCTTT. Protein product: CASSQDATGRTEAFF.

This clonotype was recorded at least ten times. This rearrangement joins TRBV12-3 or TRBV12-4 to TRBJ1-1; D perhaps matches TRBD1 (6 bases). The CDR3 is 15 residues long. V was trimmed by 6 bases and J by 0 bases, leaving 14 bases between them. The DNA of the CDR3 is TGTGCCAGCAGCCCCCGACAGGATTTGAACACTGAAGCTTTCTTT. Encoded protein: CASSPRQDLNTEAFF.